What follows is one TCR beta chain and its context. This sample was included in a study of technical replicates of blood from a few donors. V trimming: 5 bases; J trimming: 7 bases; junction bases outside the gene matches: 7. The CDR3 has 13 amino acids. The germline V gene encodes CDR1 SGHTA and CDR2 FQGNSA. Some clones are missing from TCRdb's copy, which holds only in-frame ones; the method was immunoSEQ multiplex PCR. The data hold about 60,000 clones, with about 87% observed a single time. The V and J genes are TRBV7-2 and TRBJ2-5; TRBD1 matches at 7 bases. Sequencing input: PBMCs. This TCR derives from a human donor in good health. Some clones in this sample may be carry-over from other donors' samples. The DNA for the CDR3 is TGTGCCAGCAGCCCCGAGGGACAGACGACCCAGTACTTC. Translating it yields CASSPEGQTTQYF.